These 5 T cell receptor beta chains originate from one sample sequenced in a study of response to subunit inactivated influenza vaccine. TCRdb recomputed calls from the RT-PCR reads with MiXCR, one row per CDR3 protein. The data hold hundreds of thousands of distinct CDR3 sequences, with 15% to 20% observed a single time. The sequences come from CD4+ T cells sorted from PBMCs, collected 23 months after vaccination. These receptors were obtained from a man in his fifties or sixties who received an inactivated influenza vaccine.

This clonotype was picked up one time. The CDR3 DNA reads as TGCAGCGTTGGTGAAATGGGGAATGAGCAGTTCTTC. It is translated as CSVGEMGNEQFF. V is TRBV29-1 and J is TRBJ2-1; no clear D gene. CDR1 SQVTM and CDR2 ANQGSEA come from the germline V gene. Between the trimmed V and J ends, which lost 4 bases and 7 bases, there was a span of 11 bases. The CDR3 totals 12 residues.

CDR3 in amino acids: CASSQPQGAWTEAFF. In DNA, the CDR3 is TGTGCCAGCAGCCAGCCTCAGGGGGCGTGGACTGAAGCTTTCTTT. The chain is built from TRBV14 and TRBJ1-1; 8 bases agree with TRBD1. V dropped 3 bases and J dropped 5; count of bases not matched to a gene: 8. The CDR3 is made up of 15 amino acids. Germline V CDR1 and CDR2: SGHDN, FVKESK.

This chain links TRBV20-1 with TRBJ2-1; 9 bases agree with TRBD2. Unmatched junction bases numbered 10, after V lost 5 bases and J lost 8 bases. CDR3 size: 14 residues. Germline V gives CDR1 DFQATT, CDR2 SNEGSKA (reference sequence). In nucleotides, the CDR3 is TGCAGTGCTCTTTGGGTAGCGGGAGCCTATGAGCAGTTCTTC. It specifies CSALWVAGAYEQFF.

This clonotype came up a few times. The chain recombines TRBV20-1 with TRBJ2-7; D unclear. This CDR3 comprises 14 residues. V was pared by 2 bases and J by 0 bases, with 11 bases between. CDR1 and CDR2 (germline): DFQATT, SNEGSKA (reference sequence). CDR3 coding DNA: TGCAGTGCTAGAAGTCTGGCACACTCCTACGAGCAGTACTTC. Protein: CSARSLAHSYEQYF.

The sample holds many counts of this clonotype. The V gene is TRBV12-3 or TRBV12-4, the J gene TRBJ1-6, with D possibly matching TRBD1 (5 bases). The CDR3 runs to 16 residues. The V gene lost 3 bases and the J gene lost 7 bases, with 16 bases spanning the gap. CDR3 protein: CASSFQGNNANSPLHF. The CDR3 DNA follows: TGTGCCAGCAGTTTTCAGGGTAATAACGCCAATTCACCCCTCCACTTT.